One TCR beta chain is described in this entry. The data derive from a study of T-cell memory formation after mild COVID-19. The germline V gene has CDR1 SGHRS and CDR2 YFSETQ. This CDR3 is 15 amino acids long. V shed 0 bases, J shed 4 bases, and the junction held 2 bases outside the gene matches. TCRdb re-called the 5' RACE reads through MiXCR, storing one row per CDR3 protein. Altogether fewer than 400,000 distinct CDR3 sequences are present, around a sixth being singletons, with the ten largest covering about 22%. This sequence originates from a man younger than 30 who had mild COVID-19 (a few samples of this study predate the infection). Cell type and time point are not known. Material: PBMCs or a T cell subset sorted from them (not recorded which). The chain joins TRBV5-1 to TRBJ2-1, with 9 nucleotides matching TRBD1. CDR3 coding DNA: TGCGCCAGCAGCTTGGGGACAGGGGTTTACAATGAGCAGTTCTTC. It is translated as CASSLGTGVYNEQFF.